Here is one T cell receptor beta chain with its context. As yet, its antigen is unknown. Germline CDR1 is SNHLY and CDR2 is FYNNEI. The CDR3 runs to 13 residues. Trimming at V came to 5 bases and at J to 6 bases, leaving 6 bases not matched to a gene. Since all of the isolated RNA was reverse transcribed, expressed TCRB transcripts were what got sequenced. Only in-frame clones appear in the TCRdb table, and some are missing; sequencing was by immunoSEQ multiplex PCR. The sample includes about 700,000 clones, roughly 13% of them seen just once. The data were taken from a study of beta chain features in type 1 diabetes. Overall study results and limits: Significant though moderate, a shortening of TCRB CDR3s appeared in all four CD4+ subsets of Type 1 diabetes patients.

The source material was naive CD4+ T cells from blood. V is TRBV2 and J is TRBJ1-2; 7 bases map to TRBD1. The sequence came from a man between 18 and 35 years old with type 1 diabetes. The CDR3 protein is CASSSDRVDGYTF. The CDR3 DNA sequence: TGTGCCAGCAGTTCCGACAGGGTGGATGGCTACACCTTC.